These 15 T cell receptor beta chains were sequenced from one sample in a study of T-cell memory formation after mild COVID-19. TCRdb re-analysed the 5' RACE reads in MiXCR, keeping a single row per CDR3 protein. The repertoire holds 300,000 to 350,000 distinct CDR3 sequences, with more than 13% as singletons. Sequenced sample: PBMCs or a T cell subset sorted from them (not recorded which). These receptor sequences come from a man between 18 and 35 years old who had mild COVID-19 (a few samples of this study predate the infection). Cell type and time point are not known.

The CDR3 DNA reads as TGTGCCAGCAGCTTAGGGGCCGATAGACAAACGAATACGCAGTATTTT. It codes for CASSLGADRQTNTQYF. The chain joins TRBV7-3 to TRBJ2-3, with a tentative D call TRBD1 (5 bases). CDR1 and CDR2 (germline): SGHTA, FQGTGA. The CDR3 is 16 amino acids. With 2 bases removed from V and 7 bases from J, the gap between germline ends came to 19 bases.

The chain combines TRBV21-1 with TRBJ1-5; TRBD1 is the table's D call and was not checked against the DNA. TRBV21-1 constitutes a pseudogene. This CDR3 spans 17 amino acids. Written as DNA, the CDR3 is TGTGCCAGCAGCAAGTATCCCGTAAACCCCGAGAGTCAGCCCCAGCATTTT. This sequence encodes CASSKYPVNPESQPQHF.

This chain uses TRBV7-2 with TRBJ1-2; TRBD1 might be the D (5 bases). This CDR3 contains 14 residues. Trimming removed 4 bases at V and 8 bases at J, with 17 bases between. Germline V gene data show CDR1 as SGHTA and CDR2 as FQGNSA. CDR3 amino acids: CASSSSGTAWGYTF. In DNA form, the CDR3 reads TGTGCCAGCAGCTCTTCAGGGACGGCGTGGGGCTACACCTTC.

This clonotype was detected only a few times. The rearrangement uses TRBV6-5 and TRBJ2-2; the match to TRBD1 covers 8 bases. V lost 5 bases to trimming and J lost 2 bases; unmatched junction nucleotides: 4. The CDR3 extends over 15 amino acids. Germline assignment: CDR1 MNHEY and CDR2 SVGAGI. The CDR3 DNA reads as TGTGCCAGCAGTGCGGGACAGGATAACACCGGGGAGCTGTTTTTT. It codes for CASSAGQDNTGELFF.

This clonotype has more than one count but fewer than ten. The chain links TRBV5-1 to TRBJ2-7; 9 bases are shared with TRBD1. CDR1 is SGHRS and CDR2 is YFSETQ in the germline V gene. This CDR3 comprises 14 residues. Trimming cost V 1 base and J 6 bases; bases outside gene matches: 5. The CDR3 bases are TGCGCCAGCAGCTTGATAGGACAGGGGAGCGAGCAGTACTTC. Amino acid sequence: CASSLIGQGSEQYF.

This clonotype was recorded many times. The chain employs TRBV7-9 and TRBJ1-6; the D is unclear. V lost 1 base and J lost 4, with 5 bases in between. This CDR3 is built from 14 residues. Germline V lookup: CDR1 SEHNR, CDR2 FQNEAQ (reference sequence). The CDR3 spells CASSLEQYNSPLHF. CDR3 in DNA: TGTGCCAGCAGCTTAGAACAGTATAATTCACCCCTCCACTTT.

The chain combines TRBV6-5 with TRBJ1-1, with D perhaps matching TRBD1 (5 bases). The CDR3 length is 11 residues. V lost 6 bases to trimming and J lost 4 bases, with 6 bases between them. In germline, CDR1 is MNHEY, CDR2 SVGAGI. CDR3 amino acids: CASRGVTEAFF. In DNA form, the CDR3 reads TGTGCCAGCAGGGGGGTCACTGAAGCTTTCTTT.

This clonotype has only a few counts. The rearrangement links TRBV6-5 to TRBJ1-2; the D gene is possibly TRBD1 (5 bases). V lost 6 bases and J 4 bases, leaving 15 bases between the germline ends. Per germline, CDR1 MNHEY and CDR2 SVGAGI. This CDR3 contains 14 residues. The CDR3 DNA reads TGTGCCAGCAGACTGTTTCAGGGAGGCTATGGCTACACCTTC. Protein: CASRLFQGGYGYTF.

The sample holds a few counts of this clonotype. V is TRBV6-6 and J is TRBJ2-7; D gene uncertain. The V and J ends lost 0 bases and 0 bases respectively, with 6 bases between them. In germline, CDR1 is MNHNY, CDR2 SVGAGI (reference sequence). The CDR3 has 14 amino acids. The CDR3 spells CASSYSHTSYEQYV. The CDR3 DNA reads as TGTGCCAGCAGTTACTCGCACACCTCCTACGAGCAGTACGTC.

This clonotype was seen a few times. The rearrangement uses TRBV15 and TRBJ2-3; D gene uncertain. CDR1 LNHNV and CDR2 YYDKDF come from the germline V gene (reference sequence). Trimming cost V 2 bases and J 5 bases, with 8 bases left between them. The CDR3 loop spans 13 amino acids. Here the CDR3 DNA reads TGTGCCACCAGCAGACATATGGAAGATACGCAGTATTTT. This encodes CATSRHMEDTQYF.

The sample holds a few counts of this clonotype. The chain links TRBV6-6 to TRBJ2-7, with D possibly matching TRBD1 (5 bases). V was pared by 6 bases and J by 6 bases, with 12 bases between. The length of the CDR3 is 12 residues. The germline CDR1 and CDR2 sequences are MNHNY and SVGAGI (reference sequence). The CDR3 loop reads CASRRQGGEQYV. The DNA for the CDR3 is TGTGCCAGCAGGAGGCAGGGTGGCGAGCAGTACGTC.

Here the CDR3 reads CASRGLGEDTQYF. CDR3 sequence (DNA): TGCGCCAGCCGCGGACTGGGGGAAGATACGCAGTATTTT. This chain uses TRBV10-2 with TRBJ2-3; D is perhaps TRBD1 or TRBD2 (5 bases each). Per the germline V gene, CDR1 is WSHSY and CDR2 is SAAADI. The length of the CDR3 is 13 residues. V was pared by 8 bases and J by 5 bases, with 14 bases between.

This clonotype was found a few times. The V call is TRBV7-9, the J call TRBJ2-6, with TRBD1 matching over 7 bases. There are 17 residues in the CDR3. Trimming cost V 4 bases and J 3 bases; bases outside gene matches: 9. The germline V gene encodes CDR1 SEHNR and CDR2 FQNEAQ (reference sequence). CDR3 sequence: CASSWWKTGIGANVLTF. CDR3 nucleotide sequence: TGTGCCAGCAGCTGGTGGAAGACAGGGATTGGGGCCAACGTCCTGACTTTC.

This clonotype was seen a few times. The chain uses TRBV28 and TRBJ2-5; 7 nucleotides match TRBD2. The junction had 5 bases not matched to a gene; V was cut back by 5 bases and J by 5 bases. Germline V CDR1 and CDR2: MDHEN, SYDVKM. The CDR3 consists of 13 residues. The CDR3 loop is CASSLAARETQYF. The CDR3 DNA follows: TGTGCCAGCAGTCTAGCGGCAAGGGAGACCCAGTACTTC.

The J gene is TRBJ2-6, the V gene TRBV7-9; D gene unclear. CDR1 and CDR2 from the germline V gene are SEHNR and FQNEAQ (reference sequence). Trimming cost V 11 bases and J 0 bases, with 8 bases left between them. This CDR3 has 13 residues. CDR3 sequence reads: CALRISGANVLTF. In DNA form, the CDR3 reads TGTGCCTTGCGGATCTCTGGGGCCAACGTCCTGACTTTC.